The clone carrying this TCR beta chain was seen more than once but under ten times. This specimen belongs to a study of response to subunit inactivated influenza vaccine. Germline V gene lookup returns CDR1 KGHSH and CDR2 LQKENI. V was clipped by 3 bases and J by 2 bases, with 20 bases between them. CDR3 length: 18 amino acids. MiXCR was run by TCRdb on the RT-PCR reads, yielding one entry per CDR3 protein. The sample carries about 520,000 distinct CDR3 sequences, 25% recorded once. The sequenced sample was CD4+ T cells sorted from PBMCs, obtained more than 4 days after vaccination. This receptor was obtained from a man in his fifties who received an inactivated influenza vaccine. The chain employs TRBV18 and TRBJ1-3; D unresolved. For the CDR3, the DNA is TGTGCCAGCTCACCCCTTCCTGCCCGGAGCTCAACTGGAAACACCATATATTTT. It specifies CASSPLPARSSTGNTIYF.